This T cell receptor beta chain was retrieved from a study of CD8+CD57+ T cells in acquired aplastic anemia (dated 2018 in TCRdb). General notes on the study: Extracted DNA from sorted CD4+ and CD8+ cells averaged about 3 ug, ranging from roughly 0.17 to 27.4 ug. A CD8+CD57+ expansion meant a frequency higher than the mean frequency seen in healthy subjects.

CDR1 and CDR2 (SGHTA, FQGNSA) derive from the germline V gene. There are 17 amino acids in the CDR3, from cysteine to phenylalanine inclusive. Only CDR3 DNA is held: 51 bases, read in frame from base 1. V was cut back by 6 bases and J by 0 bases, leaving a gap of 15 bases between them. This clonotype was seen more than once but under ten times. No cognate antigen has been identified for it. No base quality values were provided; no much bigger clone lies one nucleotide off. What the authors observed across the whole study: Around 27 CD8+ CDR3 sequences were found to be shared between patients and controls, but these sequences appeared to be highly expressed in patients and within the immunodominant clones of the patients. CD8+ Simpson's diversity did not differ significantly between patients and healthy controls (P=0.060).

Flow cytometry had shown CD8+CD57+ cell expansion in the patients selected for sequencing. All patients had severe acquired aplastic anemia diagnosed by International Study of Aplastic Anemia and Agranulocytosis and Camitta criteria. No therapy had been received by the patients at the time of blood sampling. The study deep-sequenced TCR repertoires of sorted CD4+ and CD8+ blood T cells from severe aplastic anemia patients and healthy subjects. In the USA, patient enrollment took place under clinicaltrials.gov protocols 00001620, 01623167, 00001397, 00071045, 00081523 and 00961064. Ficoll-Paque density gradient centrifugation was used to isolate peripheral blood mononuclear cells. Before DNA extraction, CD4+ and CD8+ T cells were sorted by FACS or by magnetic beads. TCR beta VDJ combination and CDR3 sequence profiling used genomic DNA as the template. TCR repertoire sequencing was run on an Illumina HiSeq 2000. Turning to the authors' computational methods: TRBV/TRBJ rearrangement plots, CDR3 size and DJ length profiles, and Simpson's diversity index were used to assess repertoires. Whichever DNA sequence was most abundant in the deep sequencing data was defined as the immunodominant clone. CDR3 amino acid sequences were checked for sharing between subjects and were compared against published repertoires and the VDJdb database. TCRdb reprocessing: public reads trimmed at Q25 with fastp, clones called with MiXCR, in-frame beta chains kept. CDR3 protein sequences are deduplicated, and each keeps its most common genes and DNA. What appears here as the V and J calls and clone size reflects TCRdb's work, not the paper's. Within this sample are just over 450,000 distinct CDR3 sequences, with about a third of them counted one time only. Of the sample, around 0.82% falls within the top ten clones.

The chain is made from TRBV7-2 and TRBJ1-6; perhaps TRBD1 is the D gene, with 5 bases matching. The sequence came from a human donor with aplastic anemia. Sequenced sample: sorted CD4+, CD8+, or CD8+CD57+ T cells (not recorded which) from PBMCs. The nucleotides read TGTGCCAGCAGTCCCACCCGGAGGGGCTCCTATAATTCACCCCTCCACTTT. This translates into CASSPTRRGSYNSPLHF.